This TCR beta chain appears in the sequencing data of a study of shared clonotypes between healthy human individuals. Germline V gene sequence: CDR1 SGHAT, CDR2 FQNNGV. Trimming removed 5 bases at V and 7 bases at J, with 11 bases between. This CDR3 has 13 residues. CD8 cells classed as naive were CD45RO-negative and positively selected for CCR7, excluding terminally differentiated effector memory CD45RA+ cells. Every contributor of samples was a Caucasian grown-up residing in Nashville, Tennessee. Several immunoSEQ plates received, in even portions, the genomic DNA of each subset. Produced via immunoSEQ multiplex PCR; TCRdb's table is partial and in-frame only. The table records about 800,000 clones, 95% to 97% of them present only once.

The sequencing input was naive CD8+ T cells sorted from blood. The chain links TRBV11-2 to TRBJ2-2, with D maybe TRBD2 (5 bases). This receptor was identified in a man aged 30 to 39 in good health. CDR3 coding DNA: TGTGCCAGCAGCCCGACCGGGGTCGGGGAGCTGTTTTTT. Translation gives CASSPTGVGELFF.